This T cell receptor beta chain emerged from a study of T cells after yellow fever vaccination. This clonotype was seen a few times. The antigen is undetermined. V lost 3 bases and J lost 3, with 6 bases in between. CDR3 length: 12 residues. They built TCR cDNA with 5'RACE template switching, a step that put in a universal primer site and UMIs. TCRdb re-called the 5' RACE reads with MiXCR, one entry per CDR3 protein. The data contain around 300,000 distinct CDR3 sequences, approximately 12% of them singletons. Study-level results: Subsequent to the booster, the majority of primary-vaccination clones reappeared (96% CD4, roughly 90% CD8).

The receptor's source is a man aged 30-40 years who received the YFV17D yellow fever vaccine. Sample: CD4+ T cells sorted from PBMCs, taken 45 days after the yellow fever booster vaccination. The chain couples TRBV12-3 or TRBV12-4 to TRBJ2-7, with unresolved D. Here the CDR3 DNA reads TGTGCCAGCAGTTTCAACGTCTACGAGCAGTACTTC. It yields the protein CASSFNVYEQYF.